The 27 T cell receptor beta chains below were found in one sample sequenced in a study of lymphopenia after photon versus proton radiotherapy. Method: immunoSEQ multiplex PCR; TCRdb's copy keeps in-frame clones and lacks some. Of 55,000 to 70,000 clones in the sample, around 85% were seen once. This specimen was peripheral blood, taken from a patient treated with photon-based radiotherapy. The origin of the receptors is a man aged 40-55 years with gastric cancer.

The chain joins TRBV6-6 to TRBJ1-5; 8 bases map to TRBD1. Germline V lookup: CDR1 MNHNY, CDR2 SVGAGI (reference sequence). The CDR3 spans 13 residues. The V and J ends lost 5 bases and 4 bases, in that order; junction bases with no gene match: 1. CDR3 region: CASSRTGNQPQHF. In DNA, the CDR3 is TGTGCCAGCAGTCGGACAGGGAATCAGCCCCAGCATTTT.

This clone was observed a single time. V gene TRBV9 combines with J gene TRBJ2-2; the D is unclear. Trimming removed 2 bases from V and 4 bases from J, with 3 bases in between. Germline-derived CDR1 and CDR2 are SGDLS and YYNGEE. The CDR3 extends over 12 amino acids. The CDR3 loop reads CASSVGTGELFF. The CDR3 DNA sequence: TGTGCCAGCAGCGTCGGCACCGGGGAGCTGTTTTTT. The complete variable domain, with remaining parts taken from reference TRBV9 and TRBJ2-2, reads DSGVTQTPKHLITATGQRVTLRCSPRSGDLSVYWYQQSLDQGLQFLIQYYNGEERAKGNILERFSAQQFPDLHSELNLSSLELGDSALYFCASSVGTGELFFGEGSRLTVL.

In this sample, this clone turned up a few times. The genes are TRBV4-1 and TRBJ2-3, with D perhaps given as TRBD1 or TRBD2 (5 bases each). This CDR3 comprises 17 residues. Germline loops: CDR1 MGHRA, CDR2 YSYEKL. Trimming cost V 5 bases and J 4 bases, with 22 bases left between them. CDR3 DNA sequence: TGCGCCAGCAGCACCCCACGGGACCCCGGGAAACCAGATACGCAGTATTTT. Residues: CASSTPRDPGKPDTQYF.

The gene calls are TRBV6-5 and TRBJ1-4; possibly TRBD1 for D (5 bases). CDR1 and CDR2 from the germline V gene are MNHEY and SVGAGI. Trimming removed 0 bases at V and 7 bases at J, with 12 bases between. The CDR3 has 15 residues. CDR3 sequence reads: CASSYSITGAEKLFF. The CDR3 DNA is TGTGCCAGCAGTTACTCGATTACAGGTGCTGAAAAACTGTTTTTT.

The rearrangement uses TRBV2 and TRBJ1-5; 7 bases fit TRBD1. Germline values: CDR1 SNHLY, CDR2 FYNNEI. The CDR3 contains 14 residues. J was trimmed by 3 bases and V by 7 bases; bases with no gene match: 6. The CDR3 protein is CASNYRGFNQPQHF. CDR3 nucleotide sequence: TGTGCCAGCAATTACAGGGGATTCAATCAGCCCCAGCATTTT.

Here the CDR3 reads CAWSVKRQKNYGYTF. Here the CDR3 DNA reads TGTGCCTGGAGTGTAAAGAGGCAGAAAAACTATGGCTACACCTTC. J is TRBJ1-2 and V is TRBV30, with D unclear. Trimming took 0 bases from V and 2 from J, leaving 13 bases between them. From germline, CDR1 is GTSNPN and CDR2 SVGIG (reference sequence). This CDR3 spans 15 amino acids.

The chain carries TRBV6-6 and TRBJ1-2, with 7 bases fitting TRBD1. V shed 5 bases, J shed 8 bases, and the junction held 5 bases outside the gene matches. CDR3 length: 12 amino acids. Per the germline V gene, CDR1 is MNHNY and CDR2 is SVGAGI (reference sequence). The CDR3 is CASSKQGSGYTF. CDR3 sequence (DNA): TGTGCCAGCAGTAAACAGGGGTCGGGCTACACCTTC.

This clone appeared once. The chain links TRBV6-4 to TRBJ2-6; a weak D match, TRBD2 (6 bases). The CDR3 loop spans 15 amino acids. Germline V lookup: CDR1 MRHNA, CDR2 SNTAGT. Trimming shortened V by 4 bases and J by 4 bases, and 11 bases separated the two germline ends. The CDR3 protein is CASSVTAGGANVLTF. The CDR3 bases are TGTGCCAGCAGTGTAACGGCGGGGGGGGCCAACGTCCTGACTTTC.

The chain recombines TRBV6-1 with TRBJ2-7; TRBD2 matches at 9 bases. Germline values: CDR1 MNHNS, CDR2 SASEGT. This CDR3 spans 18 amino acids. V trimming: 0 bases; J trimming: 0 bases; junction bases outside the gene matches: 9. In DNA, the CDR3 is TGTGCCAGCAGTGAAGCGCTTCGAAGGCGGGGGGGCTCCTACGAGCAGTACTTC. Its translation is CASSEALRRRGGSYEQYF.

This clone has a single count. This chain links TRBV2 with TRBJ2-2; tentative D call: TRBD2 (5 bases). The CDR3 has 13 residues. Between the trimmed V and J ends, which lost 3 bases and 5 bases, there was a span of 7 bases. The germline gives CDR1 SNHLY, CDR2 FYNNEI. Here the CDR3 reads CASSEEATGELFF. In nucleotides, the CDR3 is TGTGCCAGCAGTGAGGAGGCAACCGGGGAGCTGTTTTTT.

This clone was observed once. V usage is TRBV6-4 and J usage is TRBJ2-1, with 9 bases fitting TRBD2. V shed 4 bases and J 5 bases; nucleotides not matched to a gene: 6. The CDR3 has 15 residues. Germline CDR1 reads MRHNA; CDR2 reads SNTAGT. The CDR3: CASSVLAGTNNEQFF. As DNA, the CDR3 is TGTGCCAGCAGTGTTCTAGCGGGAACTAACAATGAGCAGTTCTTC.

This chain uses TRBV5-1 with TRBJ2-1; D not resolved. The CDR3 contains 16 residues. Germline lookup yields CDR1 SGHRS and CDR2 YFSETQ. With 4 bases removed from V and 1 base from J, the gap between germline ends came to 15 bases. CDR3 in amino acids: CASSLRADASYNEQFF. The DNA of the CDR3 is TGCGCCAGCAGCCTGCGAGCTGATGCGTCCTACAATGAGCAGTTCTTC.

V gene TRBV11-2 combines with J gene TRBJ2-3, with D perhaps TRBD2 (5 bases). V lost 2 bases and J 0 bases, leaving 12 bases between the germline ends. Germline assignment: CDR1 SGHAT and CDR2 FQNNGV. CDR3 length equals 16 residues. This chain's CDR3 is CASSLPGIQSTDTQYF. The CDR3 DNA sequence: TGTGCCAGCAGCTTACCGGGGATCCAAAGCACAGATACGCAGTATTTT.

Only one count was recorded for this clone. This chain links TRBV30 with TRBJ1-1, with a possible D match to TRBD1 (5 bases). Germline CDR1 reads GTSNPN; CDR2 reads SVGIG (reference sequence). V gave up 1 base and J gave up 1 base, with 10 bases separating them. The CDR3 spans 14 residues. This CDR3 reads CAWSGQGQNTEAFF. The DNA for the CDR3 is TGTGCCTGGAGTGGCCAGGGCCAGAACACTGAAGCTTTCTTT.

In its sample, this clone was seen a few times. The rearrangement uses TRBV5-5 and TRBJ1-6; D gene uncertain. The germline V and J ends were trimmed by 0 bases and 7 bases, with 8 bases remaining between them. Germline CDR1 is SGHKS and CDR2 is YYEKEE (reference sequence). The CDR3 has 14 residues. CDR3 DNA sequence: TGTGCCAGCAGCTTGGAGATTCCCAATTCACCCCTCCACTTT. This gives the protein CASSLEIPNSPLHF. Complete variable domain (other parts from reference TRBV5-5 and TRBJ1-6): DAGVTQSPTHLIKTRGQQVTLRCSPISGHKSVSWYQQVLGQGPQFIFQYYEKEERGRGNFPDRFSARQFPNYSSELNVNALLLGDSALYLCASSLEIPNSPLHFGNGTRLTVT.

The chain couples TRBV30 to TRBJ1-2; 9 bases are shared with TRBD1. The J segment lost 6 bases and the V segment lost 1 base, leaving 6 bases of the junction unmatched. The CDR3 has 14 amino acids. CDR1 and CDR2 (germline): GTSNPN, SVGIG (reference sequence). In nucleotides, the CDR3 is TGTGCCTGGAGTGCAGGGGGGACAGGGCATGGCTACACCTTC. Translating it yields CAWSAGGTGHGYTF.

The chain combines TRBV7-2 with TRBJ2-7; 8 bases map to TRBD1. Losses at the gene ends were 7 bases for V and 3 bases for J; bases not matched to a gene: 5. Germline values: CDR1 SGHTA, CDR2 FQGNSA. The CDR3 is 13 residues long. The CDR3 spells CASTRTGIYEQYF. Here the CDR3 DNA reads TGTGCCAGCACCCGGACAGGGATCTACGAGCAGTACTTC.

This chain joins TRBV4-1 and TRBJ1-4; no definite D call. The germline CDR1 and CDR2 sequences are MGHRA and YSYEKL. Trimming took 3 bases from V and 7 from J, leaving 9 bases between them. The CDR3 is made up of 13 amino acids. Here the CDR3 DNA reads TGCGCCAGCAGCCATGCCCTTGGTGAAAAACTGTTTTTT. It translates to CASSHALGEKLFF.

This clone was recorded once. The CDR3 reads CASTLTWGGGQPQHF. The CDR3 DNA sequence: TGTGCCAGCACCCTTACTTGGGGGGGCGGTCAGCCCCAGCATTTT. The V and J genes are TRBV6-5 and TRBJ1-5, with D tentatively TRBD1 (6 bases). Germline V CDR1 and CDR2: MNHEY, SVGAGI. Trimming shortened V by 7 bases and J by 6 bases, and 19 bases separated the two germline ends. This CDR3 spans 15 amino acids.

The CDR3 sequence: CASSQGLVRDKGLNEQFF. The CDR3 DNA follows: TGTGCCAGCAGCCAAGGGTTAGTGCGGGACAAGGGACTCAATGAGCAGTTCTTC. The V and J genes are TRBV14 and TRBJ2-1; D could derive from TRBD1 or TRBD2 (6 bases each). Trimming cost V 1 base and J 6 bases, with 22 bases left between them. The CDR3 loop spans 18 amino acids. The germline V gene has CDR1 SGHDN and CDR2 FVKESK.

The chain carries TRBV11-1 and TRBJ2-2; D remains unclear. Trimming shortened V by 1 base and J by 1 base, and 10 bases separated the two germline ends. The CDR3 has 16 amino acids. Germline V gene data show CDR1 as SGHAT and CDR2 as FQDESV (reference sequence). This CDR3 is CASSLGGVMNTGELFF. CDR3 nucleotides: TGTGCCAGCAGCTTAGGAGGAGTCATGAACACCGGGGAGCTGTTTTTT.

J is TRBJ2-7 and V is TRBV5-3; D possibly corresponds to TRBD2 (5 bases). TRBV5-3 belongs to the ORF category, with a function that is uncertain. There are 11 residues in the CDR3. The CDR3 DNA follows: TGTCCCACGGGGTCTAGGGACGAGCAGTACTTC. It specifies CPTGSRDEQYF.

The V and J genes are TRBV2 and TRBJ2-3; 8 nucleotides line up with TRBD1. Losses at the gene ends were 6 bases for V and 3 bases for J; bases not matched to a gene: 5. This CDR3 has 14 amino acids. Germline assignment: CDR1 SNHLY and CDR2 FYNNEI. DNA for the CDR3: TGTGCCAGCAGGGGGGGACAGGCAACAGATACGCAGTATTTT. It translates to CASRGGQATDTQYF. Complete variable domain (other parts from reference TRBV2 and TRBJ2-3): EPEVTQTPSHQVTQMGQEVILRCVPISNHLYFYWYRQILGQKVEFLVSFYNNEISEKSEIFDDQFSVERPDGSNFTLKIRSTKLEDSAMYFCASRGGQATDTQYFGPGTRLTVL.

This clone was counted a single time. Mismatch with germline at one junction end may stem from a read error. J is TRBJ2-3 and V is TRBV5-4; 10 bases fit TRBD2. CDR1 SGHNT and CDR2 YYREEE come from the germline V gene (reference sequence). This CDR3 region has 15 residues. This CDR3 reads CASSRERGGTDTQYF. The DNA of the CDR3 is TGTGCCAGCAGTAGAGAGCGGGGGGGCACGGATACGCAGTATTTT.

The table lists this clone with a few counts. The chain joins TRBV6-1 to TRBJ2-1, with 7 bases identical to TRBD1. The CDR3 has 14 residues. V lost 3 bases, J lost 12 bases, and 11 bases stayed unmatched. Germline V gives CDR1 MNHNS, CDR2 SASEGT. CDR3 sequence (DNA): TGTGCCAGCAGTGACCAGTACCTAAACAGGGGGCAGTTCTTC. Protein: CASSDQYLNRGQFF.

The chain links TRBV19 to TRBJ2-3; D uncertain. V was cut by 3 bases and J by 2 bases, with 12 bases left in between. The germline V gene encodes CDR1 LNHDA and CDR2 SQIVND (reference sequence). The CDR3 extends over 15 amino acids. The CDR3 sequence: CASSMNDVYTDTQYF. CDR3 DNA sequence: TGTGCCAGTAGTATGAACGACGTTTACACAGATACGCAGTATTTT. Combining the CDR3 with reference TRBV19 and TRBJ2-3 gives the whole variable domain DGGITQSPKYLFRKEGQNVTLSCEQNLNHDAMYWYRQDPGQGLRLIYYSQIVNDFQKGDIAEGYSVSREKKESFPLTVTSAQKNPTAFYLCASSMNDVYTDTQYFGPGTRLTVL.

The rearrangement links TRBV7-2 to TRBJ1-4; 7 bases align to TRBD1. J gave up 4 bases and V 1 base, and 6 bases lay outside the gene matches. From germline, CDR1 is SGHTA and CDR2 FQGNSA. CDR3 length equals 16 residues. This CDR3 is CASSLVFGTVNEKLFF. CDR3 coding DNA: TGTGCCAGCAGCTTAGTGTTTGGGACAGTTAATGAAAAACTGTTTTTT. Together with reference TRBV7-2 and TRBJ1-4, the CDR3 gives the full variable domain: GAGVSQSPSNKVTEKGKDVELRCDPISGHTALYWYRQSLGQGLEFLIYFQGNSAPDKSGLPSDRFSAERTGGSVSTLTIQRTQQEDSAVYLCASSLVFGTVNEKLFFGSGTQLSVL.